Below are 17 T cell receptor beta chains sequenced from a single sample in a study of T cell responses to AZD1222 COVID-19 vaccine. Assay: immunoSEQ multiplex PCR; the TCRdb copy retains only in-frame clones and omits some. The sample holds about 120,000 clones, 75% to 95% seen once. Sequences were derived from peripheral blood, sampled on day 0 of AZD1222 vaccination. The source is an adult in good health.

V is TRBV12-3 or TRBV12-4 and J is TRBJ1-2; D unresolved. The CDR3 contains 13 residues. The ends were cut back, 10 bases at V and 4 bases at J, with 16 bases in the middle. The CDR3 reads CAINGGDLYGYTF. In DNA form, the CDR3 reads TGTGCCATCAACGGCGGAGATCTCTATGGCTACACCTTC.

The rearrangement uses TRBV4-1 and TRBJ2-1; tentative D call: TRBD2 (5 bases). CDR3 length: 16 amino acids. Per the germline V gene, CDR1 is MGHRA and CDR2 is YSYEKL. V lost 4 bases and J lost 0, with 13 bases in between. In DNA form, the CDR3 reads TGCGCCAGCAGCCTAGACTACCCTCGCTCCTACAATGAGCAGTTCTTC. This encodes CASSLDYPRSYNEQFF.

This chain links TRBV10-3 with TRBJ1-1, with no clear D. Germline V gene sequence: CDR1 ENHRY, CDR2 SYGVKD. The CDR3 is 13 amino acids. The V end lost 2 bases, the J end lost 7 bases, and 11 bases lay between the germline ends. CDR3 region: CAISEGQAGEAFF. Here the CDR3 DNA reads TGTGCCATCAGTGAGGGGCAAGCCGGTGAAGCTTTCTTT.

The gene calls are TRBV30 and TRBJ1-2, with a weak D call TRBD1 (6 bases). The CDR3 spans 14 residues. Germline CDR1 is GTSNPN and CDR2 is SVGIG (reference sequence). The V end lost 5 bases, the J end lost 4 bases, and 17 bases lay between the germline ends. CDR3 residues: CAWLSDRWSYGYTF. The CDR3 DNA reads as TGTGCCTGGTTATCGGACAGATGGAGCTATGGCTACACCTTC.

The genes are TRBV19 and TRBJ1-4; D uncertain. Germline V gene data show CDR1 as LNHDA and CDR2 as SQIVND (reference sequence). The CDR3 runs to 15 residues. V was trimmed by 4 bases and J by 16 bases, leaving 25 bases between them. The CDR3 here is CASSTGGIEVVEPFF. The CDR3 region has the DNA TGTGCCAGTAGTACCGGAGGCATCGAGGTGGTGGAGCCGTTTTTT.

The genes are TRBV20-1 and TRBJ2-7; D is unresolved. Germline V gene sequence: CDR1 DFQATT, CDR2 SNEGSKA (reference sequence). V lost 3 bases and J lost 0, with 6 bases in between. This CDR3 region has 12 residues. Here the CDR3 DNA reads TGCAGTGCTAGTGCCGACTCCTACGAGCAGTACTTC. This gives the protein CSASADSYEQYF.

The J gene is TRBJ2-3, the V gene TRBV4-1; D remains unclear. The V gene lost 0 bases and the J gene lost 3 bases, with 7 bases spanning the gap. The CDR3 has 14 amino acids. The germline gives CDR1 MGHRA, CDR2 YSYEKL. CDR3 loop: CASSQDRPTDTQYF. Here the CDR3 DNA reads TGCGCCAGCAGCCAAGATCGGCCAACAGATACGCAGTATTTT.

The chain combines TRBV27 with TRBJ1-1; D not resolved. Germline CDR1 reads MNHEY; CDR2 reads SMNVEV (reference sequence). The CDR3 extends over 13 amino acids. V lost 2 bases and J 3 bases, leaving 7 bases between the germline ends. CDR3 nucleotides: TGTGCCAGCAGTTTAAGGCCTCACACTGAAGCTTTCTTT. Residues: CASSLRPHTEAFF.

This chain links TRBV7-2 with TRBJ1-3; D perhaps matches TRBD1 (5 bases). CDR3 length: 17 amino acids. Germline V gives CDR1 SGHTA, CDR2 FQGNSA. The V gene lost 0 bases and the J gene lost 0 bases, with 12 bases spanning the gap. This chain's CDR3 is CASSLAGTAGSGNTIYF. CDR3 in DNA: TGTGCCAGCAGCTTAGCGGGGACGGCCGGCTCTGGAAACACCATATATTTT. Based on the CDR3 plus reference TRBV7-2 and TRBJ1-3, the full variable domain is GAGVSQSPSNKVTEKGKDVELRCDPISGHTALYWYRQSLGQGLEFLIYFQGNSAPDKSGLPSDRFSAERTGGSVSTLTIQRTQQEDSAVYLCASSLAGTAGSGNTIYFGEGSWLTVV.

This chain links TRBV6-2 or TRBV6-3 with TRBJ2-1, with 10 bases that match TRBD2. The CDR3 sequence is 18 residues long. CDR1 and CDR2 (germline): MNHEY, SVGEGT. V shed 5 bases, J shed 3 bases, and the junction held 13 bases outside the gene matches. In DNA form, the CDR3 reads TGTGCCAGCAGTAACCCCCCGGTAGCGGGAGGATACTACAATGAGCAGTTCTTC. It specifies CASSNPPVAGGYYNEQFF.

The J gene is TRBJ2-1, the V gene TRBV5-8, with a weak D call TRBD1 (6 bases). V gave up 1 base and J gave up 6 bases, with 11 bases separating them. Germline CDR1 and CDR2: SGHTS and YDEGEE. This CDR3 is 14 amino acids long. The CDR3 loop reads CASSLQGPPNEQFF. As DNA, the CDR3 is TGTGCCAGCAGCTTGCAGGGGCCCCCCAATGAGCAGTTCTTC.

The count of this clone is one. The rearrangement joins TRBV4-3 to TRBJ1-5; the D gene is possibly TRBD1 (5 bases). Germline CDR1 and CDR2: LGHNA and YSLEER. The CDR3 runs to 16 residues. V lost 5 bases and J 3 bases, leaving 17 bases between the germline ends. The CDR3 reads CASSKGVGHFNQPQHF. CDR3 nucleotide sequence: TGCGCCAGCAGCAAGGGCGTTGGACACTTCAATCAGCCCCAGCATTTT.

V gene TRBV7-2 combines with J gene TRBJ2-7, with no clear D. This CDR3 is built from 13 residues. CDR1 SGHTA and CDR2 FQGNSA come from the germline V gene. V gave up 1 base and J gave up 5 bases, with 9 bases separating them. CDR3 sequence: CASSLGSGNEQYF. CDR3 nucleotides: TGTGCCAGCAGCTTAGGGAGTGGGAACGAGCAGTACTTC. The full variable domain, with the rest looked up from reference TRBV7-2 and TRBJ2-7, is GAGVSQSPSNKVTEKGKDVELRCDPISGHTALYWYRQSLGQGLEFLIYFQGNSAPDKSGLPSDRFSAERTGGSVSTLTIQRTQQEDSAVYLCASSLGSGNEQYFGPGTRLTVT.

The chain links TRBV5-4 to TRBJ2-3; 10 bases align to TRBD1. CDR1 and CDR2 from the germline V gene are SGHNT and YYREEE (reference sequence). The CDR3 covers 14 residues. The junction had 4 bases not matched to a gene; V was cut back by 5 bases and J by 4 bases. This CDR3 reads CASSTTGGADTQYF. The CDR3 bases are TGTGCCAGCAGTACGACAGGGGGCGCAGATACGCAGTATTTT.

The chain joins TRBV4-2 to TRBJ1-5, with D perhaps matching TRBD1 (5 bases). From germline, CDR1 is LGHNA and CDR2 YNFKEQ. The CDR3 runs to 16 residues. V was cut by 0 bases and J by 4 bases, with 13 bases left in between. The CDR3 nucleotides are TGTGCCAGCAGCCAAGATTACGGGAGGGGAAATCAGCCCCAGCATTTT. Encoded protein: CASSQDYGRGNQPQHF.

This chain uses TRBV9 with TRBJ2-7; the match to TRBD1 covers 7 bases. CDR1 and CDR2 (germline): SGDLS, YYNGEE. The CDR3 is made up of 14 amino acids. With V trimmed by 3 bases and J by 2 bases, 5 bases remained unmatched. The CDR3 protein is CASSEQGTPYEQYF. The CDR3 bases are TGTGCCAGCAGCGAACAGGGGACCCCCTACGAGCAGTACTTC.

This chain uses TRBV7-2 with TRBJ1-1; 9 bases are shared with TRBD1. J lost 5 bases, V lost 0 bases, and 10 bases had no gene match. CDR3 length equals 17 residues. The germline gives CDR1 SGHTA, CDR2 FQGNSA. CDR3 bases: TGTGCCAGCAGCTTAGCGCGGACAGGGGTGTCGGGAACTGAAGCTTTCTTT. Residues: CASSLARTGVSGTEAFF. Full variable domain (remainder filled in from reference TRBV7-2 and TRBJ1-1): GAGVSQSPSNKVTEKGKDVELRCDPISGHTALYWYRQSLGQGLEFLIYFQGNSAPDKSGLPSDRFSAERTGGSVSTLTIQRTQQEDSAVYLCASSLARTGVSGTEAFFGQGTRLTVV.